The 8 T cell receptor beta chains below all came from one sample that was sequenced in a study of T cells after yellow fever vaccination. TCRdb recomputed calls from the 5' RACE reads with MiXCR, one row per CDR3 protein. The data hold 250,000 to 300,000 distinct CDR3 sequences, with around 5.3% observed a single time. This sample comprised CD4+ T cells sorted from PBMCs, obtained on the day of the yellow fever booster vaccination. Receptors originate from a young man who received the YFV17D yellow fever vaccine.

The chain joins TRBV9 to TRBJ2-4, with 10 bases identical to TRBD1. Germline values: CDR1 SGDLS, CDR2 YYNGEE. This CDR3 spans 14 amino acids. With 2 bases clipped from V and 6 bases from J, the junction kept 2 bases outside the gene matches. CDR3 sequence: CASSVDRGTNIQYF. CDR3 bases: TGTGCCAGCAGCGTGGACAGGGGGACAAACATTCAGTACTTC. Full variable domain (missing parts from reference TRBV9 and TRBJ2-4): DSGVTQTPKHLITATGQRVTLRCSPRSGDLSVYWYQQSLDQGLQFLIQYYNGEERAKGNILERFSAQQFPDLHSELNLSSLELGDSALYFCASSVDRGTNIQYFGAGTRLSVL.

The chain has TRBV10-2 and TRBJ1-6; tentative D call: TRBD1 (6 bases). Trimming removed 2 bases from V and 2 bases from J, with 16 bases in between. Per the germline V gene, CDR1 is WSHSY and CDR2 is SAAADI. The CDR3 is 18 residues long. CDR3 sequence reads: CASSEIWQGTTYNSPLHF. CDR3 nucleotide sequence: TGCGCCAGCAGTGAGATTTGGCAGGGGACGACCTATAATTCACCCCTCCACTTT.

This clonotype appeared a few times. V gene TRBV18 combines with J gene TRBJ1-3, with D possibly TRBD1 on 5 matching bases. CDR1 and CDR2 (germline): KGHSH, LQKENI. Trimming took off 3 bases at V and 0 bases at J, with 6 bases between the two ends. The CDR3 covers 14 residues. This chain's CDR3 is CASSPTASGNTIYF. The CDR3 nucleotides read TGTGCCAGCTCACCGACAGCCTCTGGAAACACCATATATTTT.

J is TRBJ2-1 and V is TRBV9; 9 bases map to TRBD2. CDR3 length equals 16 residues. The J segment lost 4 bases and the V segment lost 3 bases, leaving 8 bases of the junction unmatched. CDR1 and CDR2 from the germline V gene are SGDLS and YYNGEE. The CDR3 spells CASSALGSGGYNEQFF. Here the CDR3 DNA reads TGTGCCAGCAGCGCGCTGGGCAGCGGGGGGTACAATGAGCAGTTCTTC.

This clonotype showed up many times. CDR3 sequence: CSARWDPAQETQYF. CDR3 nucleotides: TGCAGTGCTAGGTGGGACCCAGCCCAAGAGACCCAGTACTTC. V and J are TRBV20-1 and TRBJ2-5; perhaps D is TRBD1 or TRBD2 (5 bases each). The CDR3 is made up of 14 amino acids. V gave up 3 bases and J gave up 1 base, with 12 bases separating them. Germline CDR1 reads DFQATT; CDR2 reads SNEGSKA (reference sequence).

This clonotype has only a few counts. This chain joins TRBV6-2 or TRBV6-3 and TRBJ1-2; D remains ambiguous. The germline V and J ends were trimmed by 4 bases and 0 bases, with 9 bases remaining between them. CDR1 is MNHEY and CDR2 is SVGEGT in the germline V gene. The CDR3 has 14 amino acids. CDR3 sequence: CASSSRPANYGYTF. The CDR3 DNA reads TGTGCCAGCAGTTCCCGTCCAGCTAACTATGGCTACACCTTC.

This clonotype was picked up many times. The chain recombines TRBV4-2 with TRBJ2-4; D remains ambiguous. Per the germline V gene, CDR1 is LGHNA and CDR2 is YNFKEQ. V shed 1 base and J shed 0 bases, with 10 bases lying between them. There are 16 residues in the CDR3. The CDR3 bases are TGTGCCAGCAGCCAAGGGGTTGGGGTAGCCAAAAACATTCAGTACTTC. This sequence encodes CASSQGVGVAKNIQYF.

This clonotype was detected ten times or more. The chain links TRBV4-2 to TRBJ2-1; 10 bases align to TRBD2. CDR1 and CDR2 (germline): LGHNA, YNFKEQ. J was trimmed by 6 bases and V by 5 bases; bases with no gene match: 7. This CDR3 region has 15 residues. CDR3 protein: CASSGRTSGFNEQFF. CDR3 nucleotides: TGTGCCAGCAGCGGGCGGACTAGCGGTTTCAATGAGCAGTTCTTC.